A selection of T cell receptor beta chains follows, all from one sample in a study of control samples from healthy donors and cancer patients. The repertoire was sequenced with immunoSEQ multiplex PCR; TCRdb's copy has only in-frame clones and lacks some. The sample shows some 54,000 clones, around 97% of them seen only once. Material for sequencing was blood. These receptors were obtained from a woman younger than 45 in good health. CDR3s include the opening cysteine and the closing phenylalanine or tryptophan. The D gene is left open where the match is weak.

V gene,J gene,D gene,CDR3 protein,CDR3 DNA
TRBV28,TRBJ1-1,TRBD1,CASSLLQGAGGTEAFF,TGTGCCAGCAGTTTACTCCAGGGGGCAGGTGGCACTGAAGCTTTCTTT
TRBV20-1,TRBJ1-5,TRBD1,CSASWDTGGAGNQPQHF,TGCAGTGCTAGTTGGGATACAGGGGGCGCGGGCAATCAGCCCCAGCATTTT
TRBV3-1/TRBV3-2,TRBJ2-7,TRBD2,CASSQDFGLAAYEQYF,TGTGCCAGCAGCCAAGATTTCGGACTAGCAGCCTACGAGCAGTACTTC
TRBV14,TRBJ2-7,NA,CASSQEVRVSEQYF,TGTGCCAGCAGCCAAGAAGTCAGGGTATCCGAGCAGTACTTC
TRBV7-3,TRBJ2-7,TRBD2,CASSLGTSGSEQYF,TGTGCCAGCAGCTTAGGGACTAGCGGGAGTGAGCAGTACTTC
TRBV14,TRBJ1-6,NA,CASSVQLHSPLHF,TGTGCCAGCAGCGTCCAGCTTCATTCACCCCTCCACTTT
TRBV7-8,TRBJ2-4,NA,CASSLNRNVNIQYF,TGTGCCAGCAGCTTAAACAGGAATGTAAACATTCAGTACTTC
TRBV13,TRBJ2-7,NA,CASSSLSLEQYF,TGTGCCAGCAGCTCCCTTAGCCTCGAGCAGTACTTC
TRBV9,TRBJ2-3,TRBD2,CASSARLAGGGPSTDTQYF,TGTGCCAGCAGCGCCCGACTAGCGGGAGGAGGGCCGAGCACAGATACGCAGTATTTT
TRBV15,TRBJ2-5,TRBD2,CATSRGIAGQETQYF,TGTGCCACCAGCAGAGGAATAGCGGGACAAGAGACCCAGTACTTC
TRBV5-6,TRBJ2-1,NA,CASSYVSSRHGNEQFF,TGTGCCAGCAGCTATGTTTCTTCCCGGCACGGCAATGAGCAGTTCTTC
TRBV5-6,TRBJ2-2,NA,CASSRSGELFF,TGTGCCAGCAGCCGGTCCGGGGAGCTGTTTTTT
TRBV12-1,TRBJ2-7,NA,CASTSTITYEQYF,TGTGCCAGCACCTCGACGATAACCTACGAGCAGTACTTC
TRBV28,TRBJ1-5,NA,CASSSRGRGVQPQHF,TGTGCCAGCAGTTCTAGAGGCAGGGGAGTTCAGCCCCAGCATTTT
TRBV18,TRBJ2-3,TRBD2,CASSLAGITDTQYF,TGTGCCAGCTCACTAGCGGGGATCACAGATACGCAGTATTTT
TRBV3-1/TRBV3-2,TRBJ2-7,TRBD2,CASSLAGGPPPYGQYF,TGTGCCAGCAGCCTGGCGGGAGGGCCCCCCCCCTACGGGCAGTACTTC
TRBV7-8,TRBJ2-1,NA,CASIPWGGTYNEQFF,TGTGCCAGCATCCCTTGGGGCGGTACTTACAATGAGCAGTTCTTC
TRBV3-1/TRBV3-2,TRBJ2-7,TRBD1,CASSARQGSYEQYF,TGTGCCAGCAGCGCCCGACAGGGTTCCTACGAGCAGTACTTC
TRBV10-3,TRBJ2-7,NA,CAISGGTADYEQYF,TGTGCCATCAGCGGGGGGACAGCCGACTACGAGCAGTACTTC
TRBV3-1/TRBV3-2,TRBJ1-1,NA,CASSRGRGNTEAFF,TGTGCCAGCAGCCGGGGCAGGGGGAACACTGAAGCTTTCTTT
TRBV11-2,TRBJ2-7,NA,CASSLDRSRSSYEQYF,TGTGCCAGCAGCTTAGATCGGAGCAGAAGCTCCTACGAGCAGTACTTC
TRBV27,TRBJ1-5,NA,CASAPQAISNQPQHF,TGTGCCAGCGCTCCCCAGGCAATTAGCAATCAGCCCCAGCATTTT